Presented here are 27 T cell receptor beta chains from one specimen sequenced in a study of high-grade serous ovarian cancer treatment subgroups. Some clones are missing from TCRdb's copy, which holds only in-frame ones; the method was immunoSEQ multiplex PCR. The table has about 4,300 clones, around 77% seen once. Tumor samples were taken before definitive surgery or chemotherapy. Material for sequencing was tumor tissue. The receptors here all came from a human donor with high-grade serous ovarian cancer.

J is TRBJ2-5 and V is TRBV10-2; D unclear. Germline V CDR1 and CDR2: WSHSY, SAAADI. The CDR3 spans 11 residues. V was pared by 7 bases and J by 5 bases, with 8 bases between. As DNA, the CDR3 is TGCGCCAGCACGACGGGTGAGACCCAGTACTTC. Its translation is CASTTGETQYF.

CDR3 residues: CSVVDSTIEQFF. In DNA, the CDR3 is TGCAGCGTGGTGGACTCGACGATTGAGCAGTTCTTC. The rearrangement uses TRBV29-1 and TRBJ2-1; tentative D call: TRBD2 (5 bases). The CDR3 runs to 12 residues. From germline, CDR1 is SQVTM and CDR2 ANQGSEA. The V end lost 6 bases, the J end lost 9 bases, and 15 bases lay between the germline ends.

V gene TRBV2 combines with J gene TRBJ1-5; TRBD1 matches 7 bases. Trimming cost V 6 bases and J 1 base; bases outside gene matches: 3. This CDR3 has 14 amino acids. Germline CDR1 is SNHLY and CDR2 is FYNNEI. The DNA for the CDR3 is TGTGCCAGCAGGTCCAGGGGGAGCAATCAGCCCCAGCATTTT. Translated, it gives CASRSRGSNQPQHF.

This clone has more than one count but fewer than ten. V usage is TRBV28 and J usage is TRBJ2-7; D remains ambiguous. The CDR3 runs to 14 residues. Trimming pared 4 bases from V and 0 bases from J, leaving 10 bases between. Germline-derived CDR1 and CDR2 are MDHEN and SYDVKM. CDR3 in amino acids: CASSSTGRSYEQYF. CDR3 sequence (DNA): TGTGCCAGCAGTTCTACCGGGCGCTCCTACGAGCAGTACTTC.

The DNA of the CDR3 is TGCGCCAGCAGCGCTAGCGGGGGGCCTTACAATGAGCAGTTCTTC. Residues: CASSASGGPYNEQFF. V and J are TRBV10-2 and TRBJ2-1, with 11 positions matching TRBD2. V dropped 6 bases and J dropped 4; count of bases not matched to a gene: 5. Germline V lookup: CDR1 WSHSY, CDR2 SAAADI. The CDR3 extends over 15 amino acids.

This rearrangement joins TRBV5-6 to TRBJ2-4; weak D call: TRBD1 (6 bases). This CDR3 contains 15 residues. V was trimmed by 2 bases and J by 6 bases, leaving 15 bases between them. Germline values: CDR1 SGHDT, CDR2 YYEEEE. The CDR3 is CASSFGARGGNIQYF. DNA for the CDR3: TGTGCCAGCAGCTTTGGGGCAAGAGGGGGAAACATTCAGTACTTC.

The chain has TRBV28 and TRBJ2-1; 14 bases are a match to TRBD2. Germline values: CDR1 MDHEN, CDR2 SYDVKM. Trimming at V came to 5 bases and at J to 10 bases, leaving 4 bases not matched to a gene. This CDR3 contains 14 residues. The CDR3 nucleotides read TGTGCCAGCAGTGAGACTAGCGGGAGGGCCGAGCAGTTCTTC. This gives the protein CASSETSGRAEQFF. The whole variable domain, filled in from reference TRBV28 and TRBJ2-1, reads DVKVTQSSRYLVKRTGEKVFLECVQDMDHENMFWYRQDPGLGLRLIYFSYDVKMKEKGDIPEGYSVSREKKERFSLILESASTNQTSMYLCASSETSGRAEQFFGPGTRLTVL.

A single count supports this clone. The J gene is TRBJ1-2, the V gene TRBV5-1; D not resolved. This CDR3 has 14 residues. The V end was cut by 0 bases, the J end by 5 bases, with 11 bases between. CDR1 and CDR2 from the germline V gene are SGHRS and YFSETQ. This CDR3 reads CASSLGEVVYGYTF. The CDR3 nucleotides read TGCGCCAGCAGCTTGGGGGAGGTGGTATATGGCTACACCTTC. Combining the CDR3 with reference TRBV5-1 and TRBJ1-2 gives the whole variable domain KAGVTQTPRYLIKTRGQQVTLSCSPISGHRSVSWYQQTPGQGLQFLFEYFSETQRNKGNFPGRFSGRQFSNSRSEMNVSTLELGDSALYLCASSLGEVVYGYTFGSGTRLTVV.

The rearrangement uses TRBV10-3 and TRBJ2-1, with 10 bases that match TRBD2. The CDR3 is made up of 17 amino acids. Germline V gives CDR1 ENHRY, CDR2 SYGVKD. V gave up 3 bases and J gave up 6 bases; unmatched junction bases: 11. The CDR3 is CAISDGLAGVLGNEQFF. For the CDR3, the DNA is TGTGCCATCAGTGATGGCCTAGCGGGAGTATTAGGCAATGAGCAGTTCTTC.

The genes are TRBV6-5 and TRBJ1-1; no firm D call. Trimming cost V 2 bases and J 4 bases, with 8 bases left between them. Looked up from germline, CDR1 is MNHEY and CDR2 is SVGAGI. The CDR3 is 13 amino acids. This CDR3 reads CASSYGLATEAFF. For the CDR3, the DNA is TGTGCCAGCAGTTACGGGTTGGCCACTGAAGCTTTCTTT.

The V call is TRBV27, the J call TRBJ2-3; D not certain. CDR1 is MNHEY and CDR2 is SMNVEV in the germline V gene (reference sequence). The CDR3 runs 13 residues. V lost 5 bases to trimming and J lost 2 bases, with 8 bases between them. For the CDR3, the DNA is TGTGCCAGCAGTCATGACCCCACAGATACGCAGTATTTT. Translated: CASSHDPTDTQYF.

V gene TRBV7-9 combines with J gene TRBJ1-4; no firm D call. V gave up 0 bases and J gave up 3 bases, with 5 bases separating them. The CDR3 is 14 residues long. Looked up from germline, CDR1 is SEHNR and CDR2 is FQNEAQ (reference sequence). The CDR3 spells CASSLAVANEKLFF. CDR3 DNA sequence: TGTGCCAGCAGCTTAGCGGTGGCTAATGAAAAACTGTTTTTT.

This clone appeared a few times. The rearrangement joins TRBV2 to TRBJ1-2; the D gene is possibly TRBD1 (5 bases). Trimming stripped 2 bases from V and 2 bases from J, with 9 bases between. This CDR3 comprises 14 residues. Germline loops: CDR1 SNHLY, CDR2 FYNNEI. The CDR3: CASSEWGGNYGYTF. The CDR3 DNA sequence: TGTGCCAGCAGTGAATGGGGGGGAAACTATGGCTACACCTTC.

The genes are TRBV6-5 and TRBJ2-1; D remains ambiguous. The CDR3 is 15 amino acids. Germline CDR1 is MNHEY and CDR2 is SVGAGI. V lost 2 bases to trimming and J lost 1 base, with 9 bases between them. CDR3 DNA: TGTGCCAGCAGTTACAAGGCGGAATCCTACAATGAGCAGTTCTTC. Translated, it gives CASSYKAESYNEQFF.

V and J are TRBV11-2 and TRBJ2-1; D may be TRBD1 or TRBD2 (5 bases each). Germline V CDR1 and CDR2: SGHAT, FQNNGV. V lost 5 bases, J lost 5 bases, and 10 bases lay in between. The CDR3 runs 13 residues. Here the CDR3 DNA reads TGTGCCAGCAGCCCGGGGCTAAACAATGAGCAGTTCTTC. Translating gives CASSPGLNNEQFF.

The gene calls are TRBV18 and TRBJ2-2; TRBD2 agrees at 12 bases. J gave up 3 bases and V 3 bases, and 8 bases lay outside the gene matches. Germline V CDR1 and CDR2: KGHSH, LQKENI. The CDR3 extends over 18 amino acids. The CDR3 coding sequence is TGTGCCAGCTCACCCGGACTAGCGGGATCAGTCGACACCGGGGAGCTGTTTTTT. Its protein is CASSPGLAGSVDTGELFF.

CDR3 region: CASSFGQGYEQFF. In DNA form, the CDR3 reads TGTGCCAGCAGCTTTGGACAGGGCTATGAGCAGTTCTTC. V usage is TRBV13 and J usage is TRBJ2-1; TRBD1 aligns across 8 bases. The CDR3 length is 13 residues. V gave up 3 bases and J gave up 8 bases; unmatched junction bases: 3. Germline V CDR1 and CDR2: PRHDT, FYEKMQ (reference sequence).

V and J are TRBV5-1 and TRBJ2-7; D gene unclear. The CDR3 has 14 amino acids. V gave up 1 base and J gave up 2 bases, with 10 bases separating them. The germline V gene has CDR1 SGHRS and CDR2 YFSETQ. The CDR3 DNA reads as TGCGCCAGCAGCTTGATGCCGGGTCCCTACGAGCAGTACTTC. Encoded protein: CASSLMPGPYEQYF. Full variable domain (remainder filled in from reference TRBV5-1 and TRBJ2-7): KAGVTQTPRYLIKTRGQQVTLSCSPISGHRSVSWYQQTPGQGLQFLFEYFSETQRNKGNFPGRFSGRQFSNSRSEMNVSTLELGDSALYLCASSLMPGPYEQYFGPGTRLTVT.

The V and J genes are TRBV28 and TRBJ2-3, with D tentatively TRBD2 (6 bases). V was trimmed by 5 bases and J by 2 bases, leaving 14 bases between them. Germline CDR1 is MDHEN and CDR2 is SYDVKM. CDR3 length: 15 amino acids. The CDR3 is CASSDPTRLTDTQYF. In DNA form, the CDR3 reads TGTGCCAGCAGTGACCCGACTAGGCTCACAGATACGCAGTATTTT.

The CDR3 reads CASSEGVSGANVLTF. The CDR3 DNA is TGTGCCAGCAGTGAAGGCGTCTCTGGGGCCAACGTCCTGACTTTC. The V call is TRBV6-1, the J call TRBJ2-6; D unclear. Between the trimmed V and J ends, which lost 1 base and 0 bases, there was a span of 4 bases. The germline V gene encodes CDR1 MNHNS and CDR2 SASEGT. The CDR3 has 15 amino acids.

This chain uses TRBV4-2 with TRBJ2-5; 10 positions match TRBD2. CDR1 and CDR2 (germline): LGHNA, YNFKEQ. The V gene end was trimmed by 2 bases and the J gene end by 7 bases; junction bases not matched to a gene: 10. The CDR3 runs to 16 residues. In DNA, the CDR3 is TGTGCCAGCAGCCAAACCCTAGCGGGAGTTAGCGGGACCCAGTACTTC. It yields the protein CASSQTLAGVSGTQYF.

The chain has TRBV7-2 and TRBJ2-3; 10 bases align to TRBD2. The length of the CDR3 is 17 residues. J was trimmed by 4 bases and V by 7 bases; bases with no gene match: 14. Germline assignment: CDR1 SGHTA and CDR2 FQGNSA. The DNA for the CDR3 is TGTGCCAGCACCCCCCAAAGCGGGAGGGCCGGGCCAGATACGCAGTATTTT. This gives the protein CASTPQSGRAGPDTQYF. Full variable domain (outside the CDR3, taken from reference TRBV7-2 and TRBJ2-3): GAGVSQSPSNKVTEKGKDVELRCDPISGHTALYWYRQSLGQGLEFLIYFQGNSAPDKSGLPSDRFSAERTGGSVSTLTIQRTQQEDSAVYLCASTPQSGRAGPDTQYFGPGTRLTVL.

The chain joins TRBV30 to TRBJ1-4; 8 nucleotides agree with TRBD1. CDR1 GTSNPN and CDR2 SVGIG come from the germline V gene (reference sequence). This CDR3 contains 14 residues. V lost 3 bases to trimming and J lost 5 bases; unmatched junction nucleotides: 5. In nucleotides, the CDR3 is TGTGCCTGGAGCGGAAGACAGGGGAATGAAAAACTGTTTTTT. This codes for CAWSGRQGNEKLFF.

This clone was observed a handful of times. This chain links TRBV7-9 with TRBJ2-1; the match to TRBD1 covers 7 bases. Germline CDR1 reads SEHNR; CDR2 reads FQNEAQ (reference sequence). CDR3 length equals 13 residues. V gave up 2 bases and J gave up 6 bases; unmatched junction bases: 1. CDR3 coding DNA: TGTGCCAGCAGCTTACAGGGGGTCAATGAGCAGTTCTTC. It specifies CASSLQGVNEQFF. Drawing the rest from reference TRBV7-9 and TRBJ2-1, the complete variable domain is DTGVSQNPRHKITKRGQNVTFRCDPISEHNRLYWYRQTLGQGPEFLTYFQNEAQLEKSRLLSDRFSAERPKGSFSTLEIQRTEQGDSAMYLCASSLQGVNEQFFGPGTRLTVL.

The chain links TRBV10-3 to TRBJ2-2, with D possibly being TRBD1 (6 bases). Trimming removed 4 bases at V and 7 bases at J, with 22 bases between. CDR3 length equals 17 residues. Germline values: CDR1 ENHRY, CDR2 SYGVKD. CDR3 amino acids: CAISGTRGGEDGGELFF. Written as DNA, the CDR3 is TGTGCCATCAGTGGCACACGAGGGGGAGAAGATGGCGGGGAGCTGTTTTTT.

There are a few counts of this clone. This chain links TRBV2 with TRBJ1-2, with a tentative D call TRBD1 (5 bases). Germline assignment: CDR1 SNHLY and CDR2 FYNNEI. This CDR3 spans 13 amino acids. Trimming took 3 bases from V and 3 from J, leaving 8 bases between them. CDR3 residues: CASSDRVYYGYTF. The DNA of the CDR3 is TGTGCCAGCAGTGACAGGGTGTACTATGGCTACACCTTC.

This rearrangement joins TRBV7-2 to TRBJ2-7, with D perhaps TRBD2 (5 bases). From germline, CDR1 is SGHTA and CDR2 FQGNSA. This CDR3 has 13 amino acids. Trimming stripped 0 bases from V and 4 bases from J, with 7 bases between. Here the CDR3 reads CASSLATSYEQYV. In DNA, the CDR3 is TGTGCCAGCAGCTTAGCTACTAGTTACGAGCAGTACGTC.